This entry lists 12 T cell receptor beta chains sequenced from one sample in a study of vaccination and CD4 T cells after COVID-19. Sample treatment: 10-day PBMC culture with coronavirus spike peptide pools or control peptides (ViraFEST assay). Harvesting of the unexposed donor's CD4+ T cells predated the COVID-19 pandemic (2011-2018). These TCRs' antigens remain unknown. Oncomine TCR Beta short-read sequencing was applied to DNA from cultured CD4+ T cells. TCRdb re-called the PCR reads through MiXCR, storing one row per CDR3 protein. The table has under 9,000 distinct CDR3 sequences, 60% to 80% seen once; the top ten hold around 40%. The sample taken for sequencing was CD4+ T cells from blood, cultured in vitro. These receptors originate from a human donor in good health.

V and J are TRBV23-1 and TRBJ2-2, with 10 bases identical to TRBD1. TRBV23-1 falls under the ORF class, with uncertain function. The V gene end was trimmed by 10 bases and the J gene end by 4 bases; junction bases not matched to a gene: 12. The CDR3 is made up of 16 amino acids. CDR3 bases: TGCGCCATCCAAACGGGACAGGGGAGGTTCACCGGGGAGCTGTTTTTT. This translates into CAIQTGQGRFTGELFF.

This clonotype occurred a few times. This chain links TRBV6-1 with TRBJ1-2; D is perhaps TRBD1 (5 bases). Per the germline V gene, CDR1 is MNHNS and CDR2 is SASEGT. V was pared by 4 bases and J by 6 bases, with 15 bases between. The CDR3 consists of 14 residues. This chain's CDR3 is CASSAGTVSHGYTF. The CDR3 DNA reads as TGTGCCAGCAGTGCCGGGACCGTATCCCATGGCTACACCTTC.

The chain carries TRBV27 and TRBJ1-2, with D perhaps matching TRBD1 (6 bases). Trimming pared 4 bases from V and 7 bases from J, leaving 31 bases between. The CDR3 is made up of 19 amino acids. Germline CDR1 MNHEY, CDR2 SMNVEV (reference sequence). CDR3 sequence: CASSSSTIAAGELVGGYTF. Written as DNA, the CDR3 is TGTGCCAGCAGTTCCTCGACCATAGCTGCAGGGGAGTTAGTAGGTGGCTACACCTTC.

The CDR3 nucleotides read TGTGCCAGCAGTGCCACAGGGATTTCCACAGATACGCAGTATTTT. This gives the protein CASSATGISTDTQYF. The gene calls are TRBV6-4 and TRBJ2-3; possible D gene TRBD1, 6 bases. Germline V lookup: CDR1 MRHNA, CDR2 SNTAGT. The CDR3 extends over 15 amino acids. Trimming left V 4 bases short and J 2 bases short, with 13 bases between.

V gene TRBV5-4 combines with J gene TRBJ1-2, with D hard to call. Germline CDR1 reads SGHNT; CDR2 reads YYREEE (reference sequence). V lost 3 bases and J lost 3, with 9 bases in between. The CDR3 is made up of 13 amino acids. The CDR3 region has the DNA TGTGCCAGCAGCTGGAAGCTTGACTATGGCTACACCTTC. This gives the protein CASSWKLDYGYTF.

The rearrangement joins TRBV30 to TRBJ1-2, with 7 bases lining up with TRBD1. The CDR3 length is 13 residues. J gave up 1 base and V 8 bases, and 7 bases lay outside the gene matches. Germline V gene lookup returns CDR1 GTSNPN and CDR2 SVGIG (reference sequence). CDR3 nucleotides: TGTGCCACCTCGGGACAGTTTAACTATGGCTACACCTTC. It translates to CATSGQFNYGYTF.

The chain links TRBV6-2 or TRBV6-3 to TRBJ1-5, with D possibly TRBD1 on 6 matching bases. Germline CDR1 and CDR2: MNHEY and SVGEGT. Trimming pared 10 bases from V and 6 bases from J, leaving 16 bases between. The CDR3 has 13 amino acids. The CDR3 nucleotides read TGTGCCAACAGGCGTGGGGGGCTTCAGCCCCAGCATTTT. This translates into CANRRGGLQPQHF.

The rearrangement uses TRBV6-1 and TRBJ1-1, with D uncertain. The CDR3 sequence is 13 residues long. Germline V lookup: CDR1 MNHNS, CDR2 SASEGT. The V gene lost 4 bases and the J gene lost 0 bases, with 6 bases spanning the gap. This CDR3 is CASSGTVNTEAFF. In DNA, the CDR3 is TGTGCCAGCAGTGGGACGGTGAACACTGAAGCTTTCTTT.

This CDR3 is CASSPAVGVAGELFF. The CDR3, as DNA: TGTGCCAGCAGCCCAGCGGTGGGGGTCGCCGGGGAGCTGTTTTTT. The gene calls are TRBV7-6 and TRBJ2-2, with D perhaps assigned TRBD1 or TRBD2 (5 bases each). Deletions cut 5 bases from V and 6 bases from J, with 16 bases between. The CDR3 consists of 15 residues. Germline CDR1 SGHVS, CDR2 FNYEAQ. Using reference TRBV7-6 and TRBJ2-2 for the parts outside the CDR3, the full variable domain is GAGVSQSPRYKVTKRGQDVALRCDPISGHVSLYWYRQALGQGPEFLTYFNYEAQQDKSGLPNDRFSAERPEGSISTLTIQRTEQRDSAMYRCASSPAVGVAGELFFGEGSRLTVL.

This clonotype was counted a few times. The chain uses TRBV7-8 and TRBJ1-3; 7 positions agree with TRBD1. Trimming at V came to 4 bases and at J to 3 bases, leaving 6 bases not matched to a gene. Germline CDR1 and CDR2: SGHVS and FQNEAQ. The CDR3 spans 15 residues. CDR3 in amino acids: CASSYNRGSGNTIYF. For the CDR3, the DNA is TGTGCCAGCAGCTATAACAGGGGTAGTGGAAACACCATATATTTT.

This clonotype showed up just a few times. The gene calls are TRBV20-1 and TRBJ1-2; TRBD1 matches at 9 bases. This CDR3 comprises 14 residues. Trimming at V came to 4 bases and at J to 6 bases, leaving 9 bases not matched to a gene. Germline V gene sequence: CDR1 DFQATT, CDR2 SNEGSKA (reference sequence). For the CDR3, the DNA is TGCAGTGCTAACCGGGACAGGGTCGTTCATGGCTACACCTTC. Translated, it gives CSANRDRVVHGYTF.

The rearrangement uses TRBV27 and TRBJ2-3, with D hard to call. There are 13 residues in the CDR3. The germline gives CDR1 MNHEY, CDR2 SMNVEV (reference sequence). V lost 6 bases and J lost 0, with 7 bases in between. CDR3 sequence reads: CASRRISTDTQYF. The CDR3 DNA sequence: TGTGCCAGCAGACGGATTAGCACAGATACGCAGTATTTT.